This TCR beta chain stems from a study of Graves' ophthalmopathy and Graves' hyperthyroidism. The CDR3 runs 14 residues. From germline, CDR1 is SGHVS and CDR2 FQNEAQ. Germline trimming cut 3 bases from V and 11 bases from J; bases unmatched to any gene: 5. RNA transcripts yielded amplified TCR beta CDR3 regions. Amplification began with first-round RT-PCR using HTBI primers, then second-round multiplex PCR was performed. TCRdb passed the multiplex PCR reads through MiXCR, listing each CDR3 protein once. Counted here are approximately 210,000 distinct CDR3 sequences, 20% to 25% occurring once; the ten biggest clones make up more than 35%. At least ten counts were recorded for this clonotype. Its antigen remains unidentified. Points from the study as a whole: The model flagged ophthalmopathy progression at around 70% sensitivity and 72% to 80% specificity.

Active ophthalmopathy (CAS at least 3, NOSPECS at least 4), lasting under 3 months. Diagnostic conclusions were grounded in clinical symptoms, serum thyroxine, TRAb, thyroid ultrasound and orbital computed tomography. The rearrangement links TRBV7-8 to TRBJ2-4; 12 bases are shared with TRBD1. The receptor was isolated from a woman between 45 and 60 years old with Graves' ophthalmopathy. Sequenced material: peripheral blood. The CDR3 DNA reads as TGTGCCAGCAGCTTTGGGACAGGGGGCGAGGTTCAGTACTTC. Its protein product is CASSFGTGGEVQYF. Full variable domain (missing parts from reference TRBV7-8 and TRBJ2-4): GAGVSQSPRYKVAKRGQDVALRCDPISGHVSLFWYQQALGQGPEFLTYFQNEAQLDKSGLPSDRFFAERPEGSVSTLKIQRTQQEDSAVYLCASSFGTGGEVQYFGAGTRLSVL.